A single sample gave rise to the 12 T cell receptor beta chains below, sequenced in a study of cytomegalovirus exposure and HLA in healthy donors. 13 Jbeta primers and 60 Vbeta primers were used for the PCR. Libraries were prepared by immunoSEQ multiplex PCR; TCRdb keeps only in-frame clonotypes and omits some of them. The profile shows some 120,000 clones, just under 70% of them singletons. Sequencing used PBMCs. These receptors were taken from a man aged 25-40 years in good health and CMV-seropositive.

The rearrangement joins TRBV11-2 to TRBJ2-1, with 7 bases that match TRBD2. The CDR3 covers 17 residues. V shed 7 bases, J shed 5 bases, and the junction held 17 bases outside the gene matches. Germline loops: CDR1 SGHAT, CDR2 FQNNGV. The CDR3 protein is CASTPRPSSGDDNEQFF. The CDR3 region has the DNA TGTGCCAGCACCCCGCGACCCTCGAGCGGGGATGACAATGAGCAGTTCTTC. The entire variable domain, with the rest obtained from reference TRBV11-2 and TRBJ2-1, is as follows: EAGVAQSPRYKIIEKRQSVAFWCNPISGHATLYWYQQILGQGPKLLIQFQNNGVVDDSQLPKDRFSAERLKGVDSTLKIQPAKLEDSAVYLCASTPRPSSGDDNEQFFGPGTRLTVL.

This chain joins TRBV19 and TRBJ1-2, with TRBD1 as a possible D gene (6 bases). V gave up 5 bases and J gave up 4 bases, with 17 bases separating them. CDR1 and CDR2 (germline): LNHDA, SQIVND (reference sequence). The CDR3 spans 15 residues. The CDR3: CASSVGQTAIYGYTF. As DNA, the CDR3 is TGTGCCAGTAGTGTCGGACAGACCGCGATCTATGGCTACACCTTC.

CDR3 amino acids: CAWRRGVNEKLFF. The DNA of the CDR3 is TGTGCCTGGAGACGGGGGGTTAATGAAAAACTGTTTTTT. The chain is built from TRBV30 and TRBJ1-4, with D perhaps matching TRBD1 (5 bases). Germline lookup yields CDR1 GTSNPN and CDR2 SVGIG (reference sequence). CDR3 length: 13 residues. Trimming took off 3 bases at V and 4 bases at J, with 9 bases between the two ends.

The CDR3, as DNA: TGTGCCAGCAGTTCCCCCGCCGGGAGGGTTTACGAGCAGTACGTC. This sequence encodes CASSSPAGRVYEQYV. This chain uses TRBV28 with TRBJ2-7; 8 bases agree with TRBD2. V dropped 4 bases and J dropped 4; count of bases not matched to a gene: 9. The germline V gene has CDR1 MDHEN and CDR2 SYDVKM. This CDR3 region has 15 residues.

The CDR3 region is CASSFSPQETQYF. CDR3 nucleotide sequence: TGTGCCAGCAGCTTTAGCCCTCAAGAGACCCAGTACTTC. The gene calls are TRBV5-4 and TRBJ2-5; no firm D call. Germline V gene lookup returns CDR1 SGHNT and CDR2 YYREEE (reference sequence). Trimming removed 2 bases from V and 2 bases from J, with 7 bases in between. The CDR3 is 13 residues long. Full variable domain (rest looked up from reference TRBV5-4 and TRBJ2-5): ETGVTQSPTHLIKTRGQQVTLRCSSQSGHNTVSWYQQALGQGPQFIFQYYREEENGRGNFPPRFSGLQFPNYSSELNVNALELDDSALYLCASSFSPQETQYFGPGTRLLVL.

The J gene is TRBJ2-5, the V gene TRBV2, with D possibly matching TRBD1 (5 bases). This CDR3 has 15 residues. Between the trimmed V and J ends, which lost 4 bases and 5 bases, there was a span of 17 bases. CDR1 is SNHLY, CDR2 FYNNEI, per germline. CDR3 amino acids: CASSARRGSGETQYF. The CDR3 coding sequence is TGTGCCAGCAGTGCAAGAAGGGGCTCCGGGGAGACCCAGTACTTC.

As for this clone: Germline and junction disagree at one end, which may indicate a read error. This sequence joins TRBV29-1 and TRBJ1-1; D may be TRBD1 (5 bases). CDR1 SQVTM and CDR2 ANQGSEA come from the germline V gene. CDR3 length equals 13 residues. This chain's CDR3 is CSVKDSPREGAFF. In nucleotides, the CDR3 is TGCAGCGTTAAAGACAGCCCTCGTGAGGGAGCTTTCTTT. The full variable domain, with the rest looked up from reference TRBV29-1 and TRBJ1-1, is SAVISQKPSRDICQRGTSLTIQCQVDSQVTMMFWYRQQPGQSLTLIATANQGSEATYESGFVIDKFPISRPNLTFSTLTVSNMSPEDSSIYLCSVKDSPREGAFFGQGTRLTVV.

This clone occurred a few times. This chain links TRBV27 with TRBJ2-1, with TRBD1 matching over 9 bases. V gave up 5 bases and J gave up 8 bases; unmatched junction bases: 13. Germline V gene sequence: CDR1 MNHEY, CDR2 SMNVEV (reference sequence). This CDR3 is 16 amino acids long. In nucleotides, the CDR3 is TGTGCCAGCAGTCTCCGGTGGACAGGGGCCTTCGATGAGCAGTTCTTC. It specifies CASSLRWTGAFDEQFF.

The rearrangement links TRBV19 to TRBJ2-7; 13 nucleotides align to TRBD2. Germline V gives CDR1 LNHDA, CDR2 SQIVND (reference sequence). The CDR3 spans 16 residues. V lost 6 bases, J lost 5 bases, and 10 bases stayed unmatched. CDR3 DNA: TGTGCCAGTAGCCGAACTAGCGGGAGGGCCTTGAACGAGCAGTACGTC. Residues: CASSRTSGRALNEQYV.

This clone turned up a few times. V usage is TRBV5-1 and J usage is TRBJ2-1; maybe TRBD1 (5 bases). Germline CDR1 SGHRS, CDR2 YFSETQ. Trimming removed 0 bases at V and 9 bases at J, with 7 bases between. The CDR3 covers 12 residues. The CDR3 is CASSLGGVEQFF. The CDR3 nucleotides read TGCGCCAGCAGCTTGGGGGGCGTTGAGCAGTTCTTC.

The genes are TRBV6-1 and TRBJ1-2, with 8 bases matching TRBD1. CDR1 MNHNS and CDR2 SASEGT come from the germline V gene. V was clipped by 8 bases and J by 4 bases; unmatched bases: 9. CDR3 length equals 14 residues. The CDR3 DNA follows: TGTGCCAGCCCTCCGTCCGGACAGGGCTATGGCTACACCTTC. Its translation: CASPPSGQGYGYTF.

This chain links TRBV30 with TRBJ2-6; D not resolved. V was shortened by 2 bases and J by 1 base, with 9 bases between the two germline ends. Germline assignment: CDR1 GTSNPN and CDR2 SVGIG (reference sequence). The CDR3 sequence is 15 residues long. The CDR3 region is CAWSTHRSGANVLTF. The CDR3 DNA sequence: TGTGCCTGGAGTACGCACAGATCTGGGGCCAACGTCCTGACTTTC.